The 12 T cell receptor beta chains given below trace back to one sample, sequenced in a study of blood T cell repertoires in COVID-19. Data came from immunoSEQ multiplex PCR; TCRdb stores just in-frame clones and leaves some out. The sample lists 380,000 or so clones, 80% to 90% occurring once. The material sequenced was peripheral blood. These receptors all stem from a man aged 35 to 55 with acute or convalescent COVID-19.

This clone has just one count. The chain carries TRBV14 and TRBJ2-7; 9 bases fit TRBD1. This CDR3 is built from 16 residues. Germline CDR1 and CDR2: SGHDN and FVKESK. Trimming cost V 1 base and J 3 bases; bases outside gene matches: 7. This chain's CDR3 is CASSQVGTGIGYEQYF. For the CDR3, the DNA is TGTGCCAGCAGCCAAGTAGGGACAGGGATCGGCTACGAGCAGTACTTC.

The chain employs TRBV11-2 and TRBJ2-7; a possible D gene is TRBD1 (7 bases). CDR3 length: 14 residues. The V gene lost 1 base and the J gene lost 1 base, with 8 bases spanning the gap. Germline V lookup: CDR1 SGHAT, CDR2 FQNNGV. The CDR3 region has the DNA TGTGCCAGCAGCTTAGCAGGGGGGTCCTACGAGCAGTACTTC. Its translation: CASSLAGGSYEQYF.

The V and J genes are TRBV3-1 (or the pseudogene TRBV3-2) and TRBJ1-1, with a tentative D call TRBD1 (5 bases). Germline assignment: CDR1 LGHDT and CDR2 YNNKEL (reference sequence). The CDR3 consists of 16 residues. The V and J ends lost 4 bases and 5 bases respectively, with 20 bases between them. This chain's CDR3 is CASSLVTQGFETEAFF. The CDR3 nucleotides read TGTGCCAGCAGCCTCGTAACCCAGGGATTTGAGACTGAAGCTTTCTTT.

This clone was counted a single time. The same CDR3 arises from other DNA sequences in this sample as well. The gene calls are TRBV12-3 or TRBV12-4 and TRBJ2-1, with D perhaps matching TRBD2 (7 bases). The CDR3 runs to 13 residues. The V gene lost 8 bases and the J gene lost 7 bases, with 15 bases spanning the gap. The CDR3 loop reads CASSLGGGNEQFF. The CDR3 nucleotides are TGTGCCAGCTCTTTGGGAGGGGGGAATGAGCAGTTCTTC.

V gene TRBV6-2 or TRBV6-3 combines with J gene TRBJ1-2, with TRBD1 matching over 8 bases. Germline CDR1 and CDR2: MNHEY and SVGEGT. The CDR3 consists of 14 residues. The ends lost 6 bases at V and 2 bases at J; junction bases unmatched: 5. The DNA for the CDR3 is TGTGCCAGCAGCGGGGGACAGGCCAACTATGGCTACACCTTC. It yields the protein CASSGGQANYGYTF.

V gene TRBV30 combines with J gene TRBJ1-5; 9 nucleotides agree with TRBD1. The CDR3 has 13 amino acids. Trimming cost V 5 bases and J 5 bases; bases outside gene matches: 4. Germline values: CDR1 GTSNPN, CDR2 SVGIG (reference sequence). CDR3 loop: CAWGTGNDQPQHF. CDR3 sequence (DNA): TGTGCCTGGGGGACAGGGAACGATCAGCCCCAGCATTTT.

The chain has TRBV5-4 and TRBJ1-2; D is uncertain. The CDR3 spans 14 residues. CDR1 is SGHNT, CDR2 YYREEE, per germline (reference sequence). V gave up 0 bases and J gave up 1 base, with 7 bases separating them. The CDR3 sequence is CASSLARDNYGYTF. Written as DNA, the CDR3 is TGTGCCAGCAGCTTGGCGAGGGATAACTATGGCTACACCTTC.

The sample holds a few counts of this clone. V is TRBV14 and J is TRBJ2-1, with D hard to call. The CDR3 length is 13 residues. V was pared by 0 bases and J by 10 bases, with 10 bases between. CDR1 and CDR2 (germline): SGHDN, FVKESK. CDR3 sequence: CASSQDLQAEQFF. Here the CDR3 DNA reads TGTGCCAGCAGCCAAGATCTTCAGGCCGAGCAGTTCTTC.

This clone was seen once. The chain carries TRBV4-1 and TRBJ2-5; D possibly corresponds to TRBD2 (5 bases). In germline, CDR1 is MGHRA, CDR2 YSYEKL. The V gene lost 0 bases and the J gene lost 2 bases, with 7 bases spanning the gap. The length of the CDR3 is 14 residues. The CDR3 region is CASSQEDYQETQYF. Here the CDR3 DNA reads TGCGCCAGCAGCCAAGAAGACTATCAAGAGACCCAGTACTTC.

The gene calls are TRBV28 and TRBJ1-2, with D perhaps TRBD1 (5 bases). This CDR3 region has 18 residues. V gave up 5 bases and J gave up 4 bases, with 26 bases separating them. The germline V gene has CDR1 MDHEN and CDR2 SYDVKM. The CDR3 nucleotides read TGTGCCAGCAGTCCTGGAGGGAGGGGCTCCCTAAATGTCTATGGCTACACCTTC. Translated, it gives CASSPGGRGSLNVYGYTF.

The rearrangement uses TRBV24-1 and TRBJ2-1, with 14 positions matching TRBD2. CDR3 length equals 16 residues. J was trimmed by 8 bases and V by 4 bases; bases with no gene match: 6. Per germline, CDR1 KGHDR and CDR2 SFDVKD. The CDR3 DNA follows: TGTGCCACCAGTGACGCGGGACTAGCGGGAGTGGATGAGCAGTTCTTC. This translates into CATSDAGLAGVDEQFF.

As DNA, the CDR3 is TGCGCCAGCAGCCTATTCCTGGACAGGGCTTACAATGAGCAGTTCTTC. The encoded protein is CASSLFLDRAYNEQFF. The rearrangement links TRBV5-1 to TRBJ2-1, with 8 bases matching TRBD1. This CDR3 is 16 amino acids long. CDR1 and CDR2 (germline): SGHRS, YFSETQ. V dropped 4 bases and J dropped 4; count of bases not matched to a gene: 10.